This T cell receptor (beta chain) originates from a study of T cell responses to AZD1222 COVID-19 vaccine (dated by TCRdb to the early 2020s). In the study overall: A total of 230 to 250 trial participants underwent TCR sequencing, of whom about 200 had received two doses of AZD1222 and around 25 had received two doses of the MenACWY control vaccine. Trial participants were enrolled into age subgroups of 18-55, 56-69 and 70-plus years, which contained about 150, 28 and 57 TCR-sequenced participants, respectively. General conclusions and limits of the study: Participants were mostly white British and included more females than males, and it was suggested by the authors that clonal diversity may have been underestimated. Conclusions about previously exposed vaccinees are limited, since just six or seven AZD1222 recipients were seropositive for SARS-CoV-2 at baseline. No day 14 peak-response samples were available, so repertoires were characterized only after the peak T cell response. A significant rise in spike-specific TCR breadth and depth was observed after two AZD1222 doses relative to day 0 and relative to MenACWY recipients. In the small 56-69-year group, the increase in depth fell short of significance, most likely because of low power. Epitopes outside the regions mutated in the B.1.351 and B.1.1.7 variants were reportedly recognized by nearly half of the unique spike-specific TCRs. The whole spike protein was spanned by vaccine-associated CD4 TCRs, and dominant responses were seen in regions 160-218 and 743-854.

The CDR3 regions of human TCRbeta chains were analyzed by immunosequencing. Per the authors' processing: TCRs in the repertoires were matched against a reference library of SARS-CoV-2-specific TCRs that had been generated with the MIRA antigen-specificity platform. Breadth meant the fraction of unique TCRs that were SARS-CoV-2-associated, whereas depth meant the fraction of total T cells that were SARS-CoV-2-associated. Using the MIRA data, each spike-specific TCR was mapped to the spike region that the TCR reacts to and placed in a CD4 or CD8 class. Log10-transformed breadth and depth values were compared by one-way ANOVA with Sidak's multiple comparisons tests. TCRdb took over this immuneACCESS table, retaining in-frame rearrangements with V and J assigned. Such tables are incomplete; in checked studies, under half of the missing clones stem from an unresolved V gene, and the remainder is unexplained. The V and J calls and the clone size are those of that table, but D and trimming were determined from the DNA. The sample records 50,000 to 65,000 clones, around 85% of which are singletons. The ten largest account for 20% to 30% of the sample.

The time point label here, explained by the study, means: about 28 days (+/-7) after the second vaccine dose. AZD1222 recipients given second doses at about 4 weeks or at about 12 weeks were pooled, since spike-specific TCR depth and breadth were not found to differ between the two schedules. Vaccinee samples were obtained from the UK trials COV001 and COV002, which included a single-blind randomized controlled phase 2/3 trial of AZD1222 (ChAdOx1 nCoV-19) in healthy adults. For TCRbeta chain sequencing, PBMC samples from trial participants were taken at day 0 and at day 28 after the second dose. The germline V gene provides CDR1 SGHDT and CDR2 YYEEEE. Inclusive of the bounding cysteine and phenylalanine, the CDR3 is 15 residues long. The DNA shown is the 45-base CDR3, in frame from base 1. V gives up 1 base and J gives up 3 bases, and the segment between their germline ends measures 12 bases. Note on this clone: Which antigen it targets is not known. The sample holds no much larger clone one base away, and base qualities are not on file.

The material was peripheral blood, obtained 28 days after the second AZD1222 dose. The sequence came from an adult who received the AZD1222 COVID-19 vaccine. The chain couples TRBV5-6 to TRBJ2-3; the D gene is perhaps TRBD2, on 5 matching bases. The CDR3 corresponds to CASSLSGWETDTQYF. The base sequence is TGTGCCAGCAGCTTGTCCGGGTGGGAGACAGATACGCAGTATTTT.